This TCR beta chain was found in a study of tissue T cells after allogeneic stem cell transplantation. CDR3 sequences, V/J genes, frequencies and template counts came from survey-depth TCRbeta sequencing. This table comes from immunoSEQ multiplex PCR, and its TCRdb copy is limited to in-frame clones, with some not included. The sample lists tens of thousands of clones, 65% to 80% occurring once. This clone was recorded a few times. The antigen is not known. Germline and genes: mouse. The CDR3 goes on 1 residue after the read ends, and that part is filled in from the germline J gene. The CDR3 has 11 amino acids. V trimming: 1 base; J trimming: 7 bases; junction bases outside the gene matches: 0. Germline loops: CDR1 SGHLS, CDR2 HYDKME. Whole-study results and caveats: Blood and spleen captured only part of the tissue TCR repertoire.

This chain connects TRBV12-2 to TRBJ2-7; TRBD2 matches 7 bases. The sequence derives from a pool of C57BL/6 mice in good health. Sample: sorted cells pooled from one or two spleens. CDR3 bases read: TGTGCCAGCTCTCTGGGGGGGGAACAGTAC. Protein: CASSLGGEQY. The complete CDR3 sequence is CASSLGGEQYF.